One and the same sample provided the 18 T cell receptor beta chains below, sequenced in a study of blood T cell repertoires in COVID-19. Only in-frame clones appear in the TCRdb table, and some are missing; sequencing was by immunoSEQ multiplex PCR. The table lists a few hundred thousand clones, about nine tenths of them singletons. Sample: peripheral blood. The receptors were sampled from a woman aged 25-40 years with COVID-19, enrolled during active disease.

The V call is TRBV18, the J call TRBJ2-1; TRBD2 agrees at 10 bases. Losses at the gene ends were 5 bases for V and 5 bases for J; bases not matched to a gene: 9. The CDR3 is made up of 16 amino acids. Germline V gives CDR1 KGHSH, CDR2 LQKENI. The CDR3 region has the DNA TGTGCCAGCTCAAGATACAGCGGGGGGGCTAACAATGAGCAGTTCTTC. Protein: CASSRYSGGANNEQFF.

The CDR3 nucleotides are TGTGCCAGCAGTCCGATCGACAGGGGGCAGCAGCCCCAGCATTTT. Its protein is CASSPIDRGQQPQHF. The chain carries TRBV6-2 or TRBV6-3 and TRBJ1-5; the match to TRBD1 covers 10 bases. The germline V gene has CDR1 MNHEY and CDR2 SVGEGT. Trimming took 5 bases from V and 7 from J; bases not matched to a gene: 8. This CDR3 comprises 15 residues.

This rearrangement joins TRBV18 to TRBJ1-1, with 9 bases lining up with TRBD1. V lost 3 bases, J lost 10 bases, and 9 bases stayed unmatched. CDR1 and CDR2 (germline): KGHSH, LQKENI. The CDR3 is 14 amino acids. The CDR3 reads CASSPGQGPQRAFF. Here the CDR3 DNA reads TGTGCCAGCTCACCGGGACAGGGTCCTCAGAGAGCTTTCTTT.

The V and J genes are TRBV27 and TRBJ1-5; no clear D. CDR1 and CDR2 (germline): MNHEY, SMNVEV (reference sequence). V lost 1 base, J lost 8 bases, and 12 bases lay in between. The CDR3 is 14 amino acids. The CDR3 loop is CASSLFGNGEPQHF. CDR3 sequence (DNA): TGTGCCAGCAGTTTATTTGGCAACGGAGAGCCCCAGCATTTT.

This chain connects TRBV18 to TRBJ1-2; the match to TRBD1 covers 7 bases. This CDR3 spans 15 amino acids. The V gene end was trimmed by 3 bases and the J gene end by 7 bases; junction bases not matched to a gene: 11. CDR1 is KGHSH and CDR2 is LQKENI in the germline V gene. The CDR3 is CASSPSGTEFGGYTF. The CDR3 bases are TGTGCCAGCTCACCCTCCGGGACAGAGTTCGGTGGCTACACCTTC.

This clone was seen a single time. The chain recombines TRBV5-1 with TRBJ2-3, with 7 positions matching TRBD2. The V and J ends lost 3 bases and 0 bases, in that order; junction bases with no gene match: 10. Germline CDR1 reads SGHRS; CDR2 reads YFSETQ. There are 17 residues in the CDR3. In DNA, the CDR3 is TGCGCCAGCAGCTGGGGAGCTAGCGGAGGTAGCACAGATACGCAGTATTTT. Protein sequence: CASSWGASGGSTDTQYF.

This chain's CDR3 is CASSTPGLPTKTQNNEQFF. DNA for the CDR3: TGTGCCAGCAGCACACCGGGACTGCCAACTAAAACACAGAACAATGAGCAGTTCTTC. This chain uses TRBV21-1 with TRBJ2-1; TRBD2 was called by the table and not checked on the DNA. TRBV21-1 has pseudogene status. The CDR3 consists of 19 residues.

CDR3 region: CATSRDRGAYGYTF. In nucleotides, the CDR3 is TGTGCCACCAGCAGAGATCGGGGGGCCTATGGCTACACCTTC. The gene calls are TRBV15 and TRBJ1-2; tentatively, D is TRBD1 (6 bases). CDR1 and CDR2 from the germline V gene are LNHNV and YYDKDF (reference sequence). The CDR3 has 14 residues. V was trimmed by 0 bases and J by 4 bases, leaving 9 bases between them. The whole variable domain, filled in from reference TRBV15 and TRBJ1-2, reads DAMVIQNPRYQVTQFGKPVTLSCSQTLNHNVMYWYQQKSSQAPKLLFHYYDKDFNNEADTPDNFQSRRPNTSFCFLDIRSPGLGDTAMYLCATSRDRGAYGYTFGSGTRLTVV.

The chain uses TRBV11-2 and TRBJ1-1, with TRBD1 identical over 7 bases. CDR3 length: 12 residues. Germline V CDR1 and CDR2: SGHAT, FQNNGV. The ends lost 5 bases at V and 12 bases at J; junction bases unmatched: 9. The CDR3 DNA reads as TGTGCCAGCAGCCGACCGGACAGGATAACTTTCTTT. Translated, it gives CASSRPDRITFF.

J is TRBJ2-7 and V is TRBV5-5, with TRBD1 identical over 7 bases. The CDR3 sequence is 13 residues long. The germline V gene has CDR1 SGHKS and CDR2 YYEKEE (reference sequence). Trimming at V came to 4 bases and at J to 0 bases, leaving 1 base not matched to a gene. The CDR3 nucleotides read TGTGCCAGCAGCCGACAGGGCTCCTACGAGCAGTACGTC. Protein product: CASSRQGSYEQYV.

The chain uses TRBV7-9 and TRBJ1-4, with TRBD1 matching over 10 bases. Germline-derived CDR1 and CDR2 are SEHNR and FQNEAQ (reference sequence). This CDR3 contains 14 residues. After removal of 4 bases from V and 8 bases from J, the junction contained 4 bases not matched to a gene. The CDR3 DNA reads TGTGCCAGCAGCTCCGGGACAGGGGAGGAAAAACTGTTTTTT. Translated: CASSSGTGEEKLFF. Variable domain in full (rest from reference TRBV7-9 and TRBJ1-4): DTGVSQNPRHKITKRGQNVTFRCDPISEHNRLYWYRQTLGQGPEFLTYFQNEAQLEKSRLLSDRFSAERPKGSFSTLEIQRTEQGDSAMYLCASSSGTGEEKLFFGSGTQLSVL.

This clone was seen only a few times. The chain is built from TRBV7-9 and TRBJ2-1, with 11 bases that match TRBD2. V dropped 4 bases and J dropped 4; count of bases not matched to a gene: 6. This CDR3 is 16 amino acids long. Per germline, CDR1 SEHNR and CDR2 FQNEAQ (reference sequence). This CDR3 reads CASSSLAGGPYNEQFF. CDR3 nucleotides: TGTGCCAGCAGCTCGTTAGCGGGGGGGCCTTACAATGAGCAGTTCTTC.

This clone was seen a single time. The chain employs TRBV30 and TRBJ2-7; 9 nucleotides match TRBD1. The J segment lost 1 base and the V segment lost 4 bases, leaving 5 bases of the junction unmatched. Germline V gene lookup returns CDR1 GTSNPN and CDR2 SVGIG (reference sequence). This CDR3 contains 14 residues. The CDR3: CAWNTGTGSYEQYF. The CDR3 nucleotides read TGTGCCTGGAATACCGGGACAGGGTCCTACGAGCAGTACTTC.

The chain uses TRBV6-5 and TRBJ1-5; D is possibly TRBD1 (6 bases). The germline V gene has CDR1 MNHEY and CDR2 SVGAGI. The V end lost 5 bases, the J end lost 5 bases, and 13 bases lay between the germline ends. The CDR3 sequence is 14 residues long. The CDR3, as DNA: TGTGCCAGCAGTAGCACCCGACAGGATCAGCCCCAGCATTTT. The encoded protein is CASSSTRQDQPQHF.

V is TRBV2 and J is TRBJ1-5, with D tentatively TRBD1 (5 bases). The germline V gene has CDR1 SNHLY and CDR2 FYNNEI. Between the trimmed V and J ends, which lost 2 bases and 2 bases, there was a span of 10 bases. The CDR3 consists of 15 residues. CDR3 DNA sequence: TGTGCCAGCAGTGAACAGCAGGGTGGCAATCAGCCCCAGCATTTT. It encodes CASSEQQGGNQPQHF. Complete variable domain (other parts from reference TRBV2 and TRBJ1-5): EPEVTQTPSHQVTQMGQEVILRCVPISNHLYFYWYRQILGQKVEFLVSFYNNEISEKSEIFDDQFSVERPDGSNFTLKIRSTKLEDSAMYFCASSEQQGGNQPQHFGDGTRLSIL.

This CDR3 is CASRPGQMYNSPLHF. CDR3 nucleotides: TGTGCCAGCAGACCAGGCCAGATGTATAATTCACCCCTCCACTTT. V and J are TRBV13 and TRBJ1-6; D gene ambiguous. Deletions cut 6 bases from V and 4 bases from J, with 13 bases between. Germline lookup yields CDR1 PRHDT and CDR2 FYEKMQ (reference sequence). The length of the CDR3 is 15 residues.

This chain joins TRBV7-9 and TRBJ2-1; D is ambiguous. Germline V gene lookup returns CDR1 SEHNR and CDR2 FQNEAQ (reference sequence). The CDR3 runs to 13 residues. V shed 5 bases and J shed 8 bases, with 13 bases lying between them. The CDR3 spells CASSPRSPHEQFF. The CDR3 coding sequence is TGTGCCAGCAGCCCACGCAGTCCCCATGAGCAGTTCTTC.

This sequence joins TRBV6-5 and TRBJ2-5; 12 positions match TRBD2. Germline CDR1 MNHEY, CDR2 SVGAGI. V gave up 6 bases and J gave up 2 bases; unmatched junction bases: 4. The CDR3 extends over 15 amino acids. CDR3: CASRPSGGGQETQYF. Here the CDR3 DNA reads TGTGCCAGCAGACCTAGCGGGGGGGGACAAGAGACCCAGTACTTC.